This T cell receptor (beta chain) comes out of a study of blood T cell repertoires in COVID-19. Libraries were prepared by immunoSEQ multiplex PCR; TCRdb keeps only in-frame clonotypes and omits some of them. The sample includes tens of thousands of clones, around 87% of them seen just once. With 3 bases clipped from V and 1 base from J, the junction kept 4 bases outside the gene matches. The CDR3 has 17 amino acids. CDR1 and CDR2 (germline): MNHNS, SASEGT. The sample comprised peripheral blood. This TCR came from a man in his sixties with acute or convalescent COVID-19. The gene calls are TRBV6-1 and TRBJ2-1, with 12 bases that match TRBD2. The CDR3 DNA sequence: TGTGCCAGCAGTGACGGACTAGCGGGACTATCCTACAATGAGCAGTTCTTC. It encodes CASSDGLAGLSYNEQFF.